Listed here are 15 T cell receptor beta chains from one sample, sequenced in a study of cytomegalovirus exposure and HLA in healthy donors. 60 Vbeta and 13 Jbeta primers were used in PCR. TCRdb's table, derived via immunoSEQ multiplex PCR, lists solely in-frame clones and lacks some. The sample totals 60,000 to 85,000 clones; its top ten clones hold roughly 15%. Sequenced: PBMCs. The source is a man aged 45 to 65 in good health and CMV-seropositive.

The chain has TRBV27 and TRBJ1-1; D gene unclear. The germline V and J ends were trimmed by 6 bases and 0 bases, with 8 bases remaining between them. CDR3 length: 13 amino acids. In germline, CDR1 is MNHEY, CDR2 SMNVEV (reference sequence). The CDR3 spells CASSLEMNTEAFF. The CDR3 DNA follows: TGTGCCAGCAGCCTAGAGATGAACACTGAAGCTTTCTTT.

The CDR3 bases are TGTGCCAGTAGTAGGGCTCTACTCCAAGAGACCCAGTACTTC. Translating gives CASSRALLQETQYF. This chain links TRBV19 with TRBJ2-5; D is uncertain. Germline V CDR1 and CDR2: LNHDA, SQIVND (reference sequence). This CDR3 contains 14 residues. Trimming removed 4 bases at V and 1 base at J, with 10 bases between.

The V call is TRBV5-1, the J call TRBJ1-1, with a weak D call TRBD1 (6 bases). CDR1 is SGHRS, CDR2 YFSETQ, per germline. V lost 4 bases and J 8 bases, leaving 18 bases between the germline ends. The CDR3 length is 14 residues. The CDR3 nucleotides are TGCGCCAGCAGCACTTCCAGGGGTAATCGGGAAGCTTTCTTT. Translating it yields CASSTSRGNREAFF. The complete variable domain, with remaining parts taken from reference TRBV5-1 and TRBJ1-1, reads KAGVTQTPRYLIKTRGQQVTLSCSPISGHRSVSWYQQTPGQGLQFLFEYFSETQRNKGNFPGRFSGRQFSNSRSEMNVSTLELGDSALYLCASSTSRGNREAFFGQGTRLTVV.

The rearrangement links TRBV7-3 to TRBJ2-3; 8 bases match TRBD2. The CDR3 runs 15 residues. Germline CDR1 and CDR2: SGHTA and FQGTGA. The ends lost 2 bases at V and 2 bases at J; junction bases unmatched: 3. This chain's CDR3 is CASSLAGGPTDTQYF. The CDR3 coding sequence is TGTGCCAGCAGCTTAGCGGGGGGTCCCACAGATACGCAGTATTTT.

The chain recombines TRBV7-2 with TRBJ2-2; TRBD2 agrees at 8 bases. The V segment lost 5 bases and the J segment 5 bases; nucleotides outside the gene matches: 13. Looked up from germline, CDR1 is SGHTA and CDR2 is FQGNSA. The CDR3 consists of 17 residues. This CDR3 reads CASSLSSGGAGTGELFF. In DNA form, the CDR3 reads TGTGCCAGCAGCCTTTCCTCGGGGGGGGCGGGGACCGGGGAGCTGTTTTTT.

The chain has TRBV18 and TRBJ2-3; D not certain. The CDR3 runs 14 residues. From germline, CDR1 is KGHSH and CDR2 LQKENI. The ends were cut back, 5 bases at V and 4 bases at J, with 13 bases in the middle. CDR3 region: CASSNASPPDTQYF. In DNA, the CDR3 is TGTGCCAGCTCAAACGCGAGTCCCCCAGATACGCAGTATTTT.

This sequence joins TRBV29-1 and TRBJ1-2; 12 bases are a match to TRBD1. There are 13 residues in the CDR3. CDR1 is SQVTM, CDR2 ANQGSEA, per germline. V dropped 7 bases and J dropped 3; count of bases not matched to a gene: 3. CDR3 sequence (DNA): TGCAGCGCCGGGACAGGGGGCGACTATGGCTACACCTTC. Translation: CSAGTGGDYGYTF.

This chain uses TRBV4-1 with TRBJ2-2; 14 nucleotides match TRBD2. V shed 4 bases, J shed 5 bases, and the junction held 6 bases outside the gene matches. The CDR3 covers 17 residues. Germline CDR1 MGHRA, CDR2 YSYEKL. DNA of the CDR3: TGCGCCAGCAGCCCAGGACTAGCGGGAGGTCTGACCGGGGAGCTGTTTTTT. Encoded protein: CASSPGLAGGLTGELFF.

The CDR3 nucleotides are TGTGCCAGCAGTTCTCATCGGGGGGCCTACAATGAGCAGTTCTTC. This codes for CASSSHRGAYNEQFF. V usage is TRBV6-5 and J usage is TRBJ2-1; TRBD2 matches 7 bases. CDR1 and CDR2 from the germline V gene are MNHEY and SVGAGI. V gave up 4 bases and J gave up 2 bases; unmatched junction bases: 5. The CDR3 length is 15 residues.

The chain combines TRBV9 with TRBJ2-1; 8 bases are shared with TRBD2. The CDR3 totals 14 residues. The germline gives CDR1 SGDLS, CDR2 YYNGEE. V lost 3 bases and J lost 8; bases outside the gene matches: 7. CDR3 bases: TGTGCCAGCAGCGAGGGAAGCGGGAGCCATGAGCAGTTCTTC. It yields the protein CASSEGSGSHEQFF.

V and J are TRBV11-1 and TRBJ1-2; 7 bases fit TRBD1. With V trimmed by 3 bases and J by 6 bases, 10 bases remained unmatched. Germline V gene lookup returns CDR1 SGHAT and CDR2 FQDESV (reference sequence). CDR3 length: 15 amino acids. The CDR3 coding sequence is TGTGCCAGCAGCTTGAGAGACAGGGATGTGCATGGCTACACCTTC. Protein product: CASSLRDRDVHGYTF.

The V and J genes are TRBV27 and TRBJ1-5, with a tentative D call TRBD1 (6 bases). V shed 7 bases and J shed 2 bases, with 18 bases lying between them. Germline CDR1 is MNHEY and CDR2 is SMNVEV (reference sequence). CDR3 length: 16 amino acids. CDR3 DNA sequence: TGTGCCAGCACCTCCCTGGCGCGACAGGGCAATCAGCCCCAGCATTTT. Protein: CASTSLARQGNQPQHF.

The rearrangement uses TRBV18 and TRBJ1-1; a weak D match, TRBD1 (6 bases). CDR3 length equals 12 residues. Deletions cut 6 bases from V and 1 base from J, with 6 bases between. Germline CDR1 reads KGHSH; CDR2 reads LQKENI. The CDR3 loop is CASSGANTEAFF. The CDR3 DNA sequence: TGTGCCAGCTCGGGGGCGAACACTGAAGCTTTCTTT. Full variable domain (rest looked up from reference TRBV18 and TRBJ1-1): NAGVMQNPRHLVRRRGQEARLRCSPMKGHSHVYWYRQLPEEGLKFMVYLQKENIIDESGMPKERFSAEFPKEGPSILRIQQVVRGDSAAYFCASSGANTEAFFGQGTRLTVV.

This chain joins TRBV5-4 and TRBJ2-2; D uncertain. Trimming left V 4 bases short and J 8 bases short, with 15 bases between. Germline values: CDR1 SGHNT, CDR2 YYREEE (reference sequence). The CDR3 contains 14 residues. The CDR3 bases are TGTGCCAGCAGCCTCCCAGGTCCCAGAGGGGAGCTGTTTTTT. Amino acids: CASSLPGPRGELFF.

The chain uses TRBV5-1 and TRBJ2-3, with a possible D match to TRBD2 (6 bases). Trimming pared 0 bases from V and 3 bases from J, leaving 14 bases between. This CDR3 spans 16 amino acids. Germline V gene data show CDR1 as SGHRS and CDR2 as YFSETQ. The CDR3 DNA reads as TGCGCCAGCAGCTTGGCCCGGGGGAGGAGGACAGATACGCAGTATTTT. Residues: CASSLARGRRTDTQYF. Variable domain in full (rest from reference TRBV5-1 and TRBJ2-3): KAGVTQTPRYLIKTRGQQVTLSCSPISGHRSVSWYQQTPGQGLQFLFEYFSETQRNKGNFPGRFSGRQFSNSRSEMNVSTLELGDSALYLCASSLARGRRTDTQYFGPGTRLTVL.